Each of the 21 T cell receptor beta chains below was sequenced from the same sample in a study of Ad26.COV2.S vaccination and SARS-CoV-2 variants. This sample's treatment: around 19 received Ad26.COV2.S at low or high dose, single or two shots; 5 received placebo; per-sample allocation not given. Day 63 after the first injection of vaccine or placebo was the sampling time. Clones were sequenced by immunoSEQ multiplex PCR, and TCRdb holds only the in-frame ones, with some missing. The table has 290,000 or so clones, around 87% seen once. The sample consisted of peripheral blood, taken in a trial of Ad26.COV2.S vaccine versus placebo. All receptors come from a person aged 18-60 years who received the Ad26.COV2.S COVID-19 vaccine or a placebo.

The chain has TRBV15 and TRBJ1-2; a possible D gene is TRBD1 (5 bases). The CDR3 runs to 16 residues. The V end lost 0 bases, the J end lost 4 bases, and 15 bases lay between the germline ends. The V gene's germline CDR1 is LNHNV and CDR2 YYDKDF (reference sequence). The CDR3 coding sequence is TGTGCCACCAGCAGAGATTTCGGGGGATTGGGCTATGGCTACACCTTC. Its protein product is CATSRDFGGLGYGYTF.

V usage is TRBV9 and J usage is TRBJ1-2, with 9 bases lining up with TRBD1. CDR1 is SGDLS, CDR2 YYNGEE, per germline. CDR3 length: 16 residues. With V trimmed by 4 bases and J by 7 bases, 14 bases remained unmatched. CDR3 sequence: CASSPQRQGVMGGYTF. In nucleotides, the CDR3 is TGTGCCAGCAGCCCCCAACGACAGGGGGTAATGGGTGGCTACACCTTC.

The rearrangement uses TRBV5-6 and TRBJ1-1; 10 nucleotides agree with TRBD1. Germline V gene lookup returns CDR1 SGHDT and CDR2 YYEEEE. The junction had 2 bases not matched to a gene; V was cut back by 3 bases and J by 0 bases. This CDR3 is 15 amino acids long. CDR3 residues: CASSWGTGVNTEAFF. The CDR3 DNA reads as TGTGCCAGCAGCTGGGGGACAGGGGTGAACACTGAAGCTTTCTTT.

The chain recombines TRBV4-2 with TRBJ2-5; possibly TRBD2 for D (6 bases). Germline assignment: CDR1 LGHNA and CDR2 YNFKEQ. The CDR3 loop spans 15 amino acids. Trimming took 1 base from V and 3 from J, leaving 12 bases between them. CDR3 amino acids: CASSQGLADKETQYF. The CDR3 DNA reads TGTGCCAGCAGCCAAGGATTAGCGGATAAAGAGACCCAGTACTTC.

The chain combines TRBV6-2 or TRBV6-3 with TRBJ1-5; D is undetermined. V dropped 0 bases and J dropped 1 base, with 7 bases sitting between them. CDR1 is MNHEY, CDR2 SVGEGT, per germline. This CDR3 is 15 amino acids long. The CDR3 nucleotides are TGTGCCAGCAGTTACTCGGTAGAGAGCAATCAGCCCCAGCATTTT. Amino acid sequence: CASSYSVESNQPQHF.

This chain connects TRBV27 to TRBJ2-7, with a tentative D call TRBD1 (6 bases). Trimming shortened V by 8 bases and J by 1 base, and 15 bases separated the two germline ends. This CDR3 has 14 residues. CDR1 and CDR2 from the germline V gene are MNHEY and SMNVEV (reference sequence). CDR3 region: CASRNHGTSYEQYF. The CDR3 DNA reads TGTGCCAGCCGCAATCATGGGACATCCTACGAGCAGTACTTC.

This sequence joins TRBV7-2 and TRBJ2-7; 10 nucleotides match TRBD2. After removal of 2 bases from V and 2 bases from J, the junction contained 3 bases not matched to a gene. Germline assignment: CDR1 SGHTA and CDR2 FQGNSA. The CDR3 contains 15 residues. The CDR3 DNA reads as TGTGCCAGCAGCTTATGGAGCGGGGGGGCCTACGAGCAGTACTTC. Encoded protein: CASSLWSGGAYEQYF.

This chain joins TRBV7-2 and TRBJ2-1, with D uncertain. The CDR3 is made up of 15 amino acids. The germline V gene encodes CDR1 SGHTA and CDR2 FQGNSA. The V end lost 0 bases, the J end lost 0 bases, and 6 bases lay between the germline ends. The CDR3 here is CASSLAATSYNEQFF. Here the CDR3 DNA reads TGTGCCAGCAGCTTAGCAGCTACCTCCTACAATGAGCAGTTCTTC.

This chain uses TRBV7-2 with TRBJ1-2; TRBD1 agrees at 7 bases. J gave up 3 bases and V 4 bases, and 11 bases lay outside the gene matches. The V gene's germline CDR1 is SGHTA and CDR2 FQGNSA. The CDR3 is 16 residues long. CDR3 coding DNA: TGTGCCAGCAGCTCAAGAGGGTCAGGGGGTGACTATGGCTACACCTTC. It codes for CASSSRGSGGDYGYTF.

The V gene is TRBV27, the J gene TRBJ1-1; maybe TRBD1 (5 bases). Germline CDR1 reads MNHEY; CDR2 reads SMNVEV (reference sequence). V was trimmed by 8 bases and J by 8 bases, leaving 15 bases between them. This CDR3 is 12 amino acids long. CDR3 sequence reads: CASGPPGREAFF. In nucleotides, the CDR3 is TGTGCCAGCGGACCTCCGGGACGGGAAGCTTTCTTT.

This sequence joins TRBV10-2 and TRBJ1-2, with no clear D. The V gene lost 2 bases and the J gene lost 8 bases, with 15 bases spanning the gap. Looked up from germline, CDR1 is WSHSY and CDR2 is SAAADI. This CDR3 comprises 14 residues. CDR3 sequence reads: CASSELAGIRGYTF. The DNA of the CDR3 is TGCGCCAGCAGTGAGCTCGCGGGGATCCGGGGCTACACCTTC.

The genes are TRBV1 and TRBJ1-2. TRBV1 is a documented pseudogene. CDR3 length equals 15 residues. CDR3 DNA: TGCACCAGCAGCCAAGATTGGCGGTGCTCCTATGGCTACACCTTC. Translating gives CTSSQDWRCSYGYTF.

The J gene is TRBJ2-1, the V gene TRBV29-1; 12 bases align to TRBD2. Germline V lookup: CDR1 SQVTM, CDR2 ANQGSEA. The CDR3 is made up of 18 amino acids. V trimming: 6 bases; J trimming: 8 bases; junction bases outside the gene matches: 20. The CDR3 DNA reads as TGCAGCGTCGGCGGTGGGGCAGGGCGGACTAGCGGGGCTGATGAGCAGTTCTTC. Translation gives CSVGGGAGRTSGADEQFF.

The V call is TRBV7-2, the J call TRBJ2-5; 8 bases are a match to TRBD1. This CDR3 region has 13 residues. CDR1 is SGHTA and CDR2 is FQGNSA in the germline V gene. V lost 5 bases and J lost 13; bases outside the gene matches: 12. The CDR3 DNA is TGTGCCAGCAGCCGAGATATCAAAGACAGGGGGTACTTC. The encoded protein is CASSRDIKDRGYF.

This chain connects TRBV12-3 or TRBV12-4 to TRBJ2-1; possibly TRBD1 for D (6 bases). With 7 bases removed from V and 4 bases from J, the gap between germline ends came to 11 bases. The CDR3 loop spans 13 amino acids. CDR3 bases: TGTGCCAGCAAAAGACAGGAATACAATGAGCAGTTCTTC. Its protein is CASKRQEYNEQFF.

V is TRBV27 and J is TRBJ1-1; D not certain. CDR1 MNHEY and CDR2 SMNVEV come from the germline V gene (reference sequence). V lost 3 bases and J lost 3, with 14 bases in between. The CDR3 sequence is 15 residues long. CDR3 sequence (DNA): TGTGCCAGCAGTTTCTCCAGACCTCCGGACACTGAAGCTTTCTTT. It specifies CASSFSRPPDTEAFF.

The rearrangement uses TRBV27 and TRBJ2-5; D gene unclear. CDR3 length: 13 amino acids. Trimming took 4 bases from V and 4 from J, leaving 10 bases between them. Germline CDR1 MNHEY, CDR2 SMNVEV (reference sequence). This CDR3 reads CASSSNDVETQYF. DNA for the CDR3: TGTGCCAGCAGTTCAAATGATGTAGAGACCCAGTACTTC.

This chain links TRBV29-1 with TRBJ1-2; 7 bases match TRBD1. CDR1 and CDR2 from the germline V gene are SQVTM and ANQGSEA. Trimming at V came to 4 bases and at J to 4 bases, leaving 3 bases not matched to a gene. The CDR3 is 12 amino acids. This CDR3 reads CSVGDSTYGYTF. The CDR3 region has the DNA TGCAGCGTTGGGGACAGCACCTATGGCTACACCTTC.

As DNA, the CDR3 is TGCAGCGCGGGCGGGACTAGCGGGACTCGAACCGGGGAGCTGTTTTTT. As protein: CSAGGTSGTRTGELFF. The chain links TRBV29-1 to TRBJ2-2, with 13 bases fitting TRBD2. CDR1 is SQVTM, CDR2 ANQGSEA, per germline. V shed 7 bases and J 5 bases; nucleotides not matched to a gene: 10. The CDR3 contains 16 residues.

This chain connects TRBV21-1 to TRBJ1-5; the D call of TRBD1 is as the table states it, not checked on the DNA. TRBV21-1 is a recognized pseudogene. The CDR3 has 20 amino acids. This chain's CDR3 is CASSKRALRKGTDSNQPQHF. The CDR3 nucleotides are TGTGCCAGCAGCAAACGAGCTCTAAGAAAGGGGACAGATAGCAATCAGCCCCAGCATTTT.

The CDR3 spells CASSLHRDVGPQHF. CDR3 nucleotides: TGTGCCAGTAGCCTACACAGGGACGTCGGGCCCCAGCATTTT. This chain joins TRBV19 and TRBJ1-5, with D maybe TRBD1 (6 bases). The CDR3 runs to 14 residues. V was pared by 6 bases and J by 9 bases, with 18 bases between. CDR1 is LNHDA, CDR2 SQIVND, per germline (reference sequence).